The 17 T cell receptor beta chains below all came from one sample that was sequenced in a study of blood T cell repertoires in COVID-19. Libraries were prepared by immunoSEQ multiplex PCR; TCRdb keeps only in-frame clonotypes and omits some of them. The sample lists some 140,000 clones; about 86% were seen once. Sequencing input: peripheral blood. These receptors were taken from a woman aged 60-75 years with active or convalescent COVID-19.

The gene calls are TRBV29-1 and TRBJ2-3; a weak D match, TRBD2 (7 bases). This CDR3 comprises 13 residues. V was trimmed by 6 bases and J by 1 base, leaving 11 bases between them. Germline V gene lookup returns CDR1 SQVTM and CDR2 ANQGSEA. CDR3 in DNA: TGCAGCGTCGGGGAGGGGGGCACAGATACGCAGTATTTT. This codes for CSVGEGGTDTQYF.

V is TRBV29-1 and J is TRBJ1-2; D gene unclear. The ends were cut back, 4 bases at V and 5 bases at J, with 17 bases in the middle. The CDR3 length is 14 residues. Germline lookup yields CDR1 SQVTM and CDR2 ANQGSEA. In DNA, the CDR3 is TGCAGCGTTGGGATCACCGGGTCTCTATATGGCTACACCTTC. This codes for CSVGITGSLYGYTF.

V usage is TRBV19 and J usage is TRBJ1-1, with a weak D call TRBD1 (5 bases). Germline assignment: CDR1 LNHDA and CDR2 SQIVND (reference sequence). This CDR3 spans 14 amino acids. Trimming left V 6 bases short and J 4 bases short, with 15 bases between. CDR3: CASRGAGGRTEAFF. CDR3 nucleotides: TGTGCCAGTAGAGGGGCCGGGGGTCGCACTGAAGCTTTCTTT.

The chain combines TRBV28 with TRBJ2-1, with 8 bases aligning to TRBD2. Looked up from germline, CDR1 is MDHEN and CDR2 is SYDVKM. V shed 5 bases, J shed 4 bases, and the junction held 10 bases outside the gene matches. The CDR3 sequence is 16 residues long. The CDR3 DNA sequence: TGTGCCAGCAGTACAAAAATAGCGGGGACTTACAATGAGCAGTTCTTC. This sequence encodes CASSTKIAGTYNEQFF.

The chain joins TRBV3-1 (or the pseudogene TRBV3-2) to TRBJ2-1, with TRBD1 matching 7 bases. J lost 0 bases, V lost 5 bases, and 7 bases had no gene match. The CDR3 totals 16 residues. CDR1 LGHDT and CDR2 YNNKEL come from the germline V gene (reference sequence). For the CDR3, the DNA is TGTGCCAGCAGCGGACAGGAAGCTAGCTCCTACAATGAGCAGTTCTTC. Residues: CASSGQEASSYNEQFF.

The rearrangement uses TRBV5-6 and TRBJ1-3, with a weak D call TRBD1 (5 bases). This CDR3 contains 15 residues. Germline V lookup: CDR1 SGHDT, CDR2 YYEEEE. V was cut by 4 bases and J by 0 bases, with 11 bases left in between. The CDR3, as DNA: TGTGCCAGCAGCCAGACAGATATCTCTGGAAACACCATATATTTT. Protein product: CASSQTDISGNTIYF.

The genes are TRBV5-1 and TRBJ2-2, with 10 nucleotides matching TRBD2. Unmatched junction bases numbered 5, after V lost 4 bases and J lost 5 bases. The germline V gene has CDR1 SGHRS and CDR2 YFSETQ. The CDR3 loop spans 15 amino acids. In nucleotides, the CDR3 is TGCGCCAGCAGCCCAGTAGCGGGGGGTACCGGGGAGCTGTTTTTT. This gives the protein CASSPVAGGTGELFF.

The sample holds one count of this clone. The gene calls are TRBV5-1 and TRBJ2-3; 8 positions match TRBD1. This CDR3 has 15 amino acids. Trimming at V came to 2 bases and at J to 6 bases, leaving 8 bases not matched to a gene. CDR1 and CDR2 (germline): SGHRS, YFSETQ. The CDR3, as DNA: TGCGCCAGCAGCTTTGGACAGGGCCAAATGGATACGCAGTATTTT. This translates into CASSFGQGQMDTQYF.

The chain recombines TRBV5-1 with TRBJ1-1; TRBD1 might be the D (6 bases). This CDR3 is built from 14 residues. Germline CDR1 reads SGHRS; CDR2 reads YFSETQ. The V gene lost 2 bases and the J gene lost 8 bases, with 16 bases spanning the gap. CDR3 sequence: CASSLTTGSPEAFF. The CDR3 DNA sequence: TGCGCCAGCAGCTTAACTACAGGGTCCCCCGAAGCTTTCTTT.

The chain has TRBV4-3 and TRBJ2-1, with TRBD1 matching 9 bases. This CDR3 has 17 amino acids. The germline CDR1 and CDR2 sequences are LGHNA and YSLEER. The V segment lost 3 bases and the J segment 8 bases; nucleotides outside the gene matches: 14. Written as DNA, the CDR3 is TGCGCCAGCAGCCATCACTATCAGACGGGACAGGGTGATGAGCAGTTCTTC. Its translation: CASSHHYQTGQGDEQFF.

This chain joins TRBV5-4 and TRBJ2-5, with a weak D call TRBD2 (7 bases). Looked up from germline, CDR1 is SGHNT and CDR2 is YYREEE (reference sequence). Trimming removed 1 base at V and 4 bases at J, with 14 bases between. CDR3 length: 15 residues. DNA for the CDR3: TGTGCCAGCAGCTTGAATGGGGGGGCAGCAGAGACCCAGTACTTC. It codes for CASSLNGGAAETQYF. The full variable domain, with the rest looked up from reference TRBV5-4 and TRBJ2-5, is ETGVTQSPTHLIKTRGQQVTLRCSSQSGHNTVSWYQQALGQGPQFIFQYYREEENGRGNFPPRFSGLQFPNYSSELNVNALELDDSALYLCASSLNGGAAETQYFGPGTRLLVL.

The chain couples TRBV6-6 to TRBJ2-7, with TRBD2 matching over 8 bases. Trimming removed 6 bases from V and 1 base from J; junction bases left unmatched: 5. The CDR3 extends over 14 amino acids. Germline CDR1 and CDR2: MNHNY and SVGAGI (reference sequence). The CDR3: CASRISGISYEQYF. Here the CDR3 DNA reads TGTGCCAGCAGAATTAGCGGGATATCCTACGAGCAGTACTTC.

The J gene is TRBJ1-2, the V gene TRBV5-4, with a possible D match to TRBD1 (6 bases). This CDR3 region has 18 residues. CDR1 and CDR2 from the germline V gene are SGHNT and YYREEE (reference sequence). V gave up 1 base and J gave up 4 bases, with 23 bases separating them. The CDR3 loop reads CASSLLRGRGGPGYGYTF. As DNA, the CDR3 is TGTGCCAGCAGCTTGTTACGTGGCAGGGGAGGGCCTGGCTATGGCTACACCTTC.

The chain links TRBV5-8 to TRBJ1-5, with TRBD1 identical over 7 bases. There are 15 residues in the CDR3. J was trimmed by 0 bases and V by 4 bases; bases with no gene match: 4. Germline assignment: CDR1 SGHTS and CDR2 YDEGEE. The CDR3 nucleotides read TGTGCCAGCAGCCCGGGACAGCATAGCAATCAGCCCCAGCATTTT. This codes for CASSPGQHSNQPQHF.

The CDR3 sequence: CASRSLRQGIDKLFF. The CDR3, as DNA: TGTGCCAGCAGAAGTTTACGACAGGGGATAGACAAACTGTTTTTT. J is TRBJ1-4 and V is TRBV28, with 8 nucleotides matching TRBD1. With 6 bases clipped from V and 11 bases from J, the junction kept 14 bases outside the gene matches. The CDR3 is made up of 15 amino acids. The germline V gene has CDR1 MDHEN and CDR2 SYDVKM.

The V gene is TRBV2, the J gene TRBJ2-3; D uncertain. V was shortened by 6 bases and J by 0 bases, with 7 bases between the two germline ends. The length of the CDR3 is 13 residues. Germline V gives CDR1 SNHLY, CDR2 FYNNEI. This CDR3 is CASSPVSTDTQYF. DNA of the CDR3: TGTGCCAGCAGCCCCGTTAGCACAGATACGCAGTATTTT.

Only one count was recorded for this clone. The chain has TRBV4-1 and TRBJ2-1, with no clear D. From germline, CDR1 is MGHRA and CDR2 YSYEKL. V lost 1 base to trimming and J lost 0 bases, with 10 bases between them. The CDR3 has 16 amino acids. CDR3: CASSQGWAGSYNEQFF. The DNA for the CDR3 is TGCGCCAGCAGCCAAGGTTGGGCCGGCTCCTACAATGAGCAGTTCTTC.